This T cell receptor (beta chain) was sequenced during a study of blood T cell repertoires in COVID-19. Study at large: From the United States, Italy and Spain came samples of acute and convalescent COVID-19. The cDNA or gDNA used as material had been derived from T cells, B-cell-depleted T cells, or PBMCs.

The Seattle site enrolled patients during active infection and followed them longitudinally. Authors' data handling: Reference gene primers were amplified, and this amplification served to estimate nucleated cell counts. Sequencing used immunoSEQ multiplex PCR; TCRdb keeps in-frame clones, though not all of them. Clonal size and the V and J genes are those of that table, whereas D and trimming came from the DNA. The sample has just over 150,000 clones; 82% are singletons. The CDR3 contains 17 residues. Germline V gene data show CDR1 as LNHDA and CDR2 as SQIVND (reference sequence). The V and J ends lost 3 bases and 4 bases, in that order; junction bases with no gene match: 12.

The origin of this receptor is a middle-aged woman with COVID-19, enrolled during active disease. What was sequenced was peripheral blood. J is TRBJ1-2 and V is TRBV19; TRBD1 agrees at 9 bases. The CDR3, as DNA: TGTGCCAGTAGTATGGTGTCAACCGGGACAGGGTTCTATGGCTACACCTTC. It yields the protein CASSMVSTGTGFYGYTF.